This T cell receptor (beta chain) was documented in a study of shared clonotypes between healthy human individuals. Memory CD4+ cells were the fraction left after CD45RA+ naive selection. Trimming took 4 bases from V and 6 from J; bases not matched to a gene: 7. CDR3 length equals 15 residues. Germline assignment: CDR1 SGHRS and CDR2 YFSETQ. Measured with immunoSEQ multiplex PCR; TCRdb has only the in-frame clones, and not every one. The sample includes millions of clones, approximately 92% seen only once; the top ten take around 0.14%. Points from the study as a whole: The researchers took only blood, and tissue repertoires probably look different. Limited genetic and exposure-history diversity came from having few donors.

A remark on this clone: The antigen remains undetermined.

The chain carries TRBV5-1 and TRBJ2-2; the match to TRBD1 covers 9 bases. The sequence derives from a man aged 18 to 29 in good health. The sample was naive CD4+ T cells sorted from blood. Subset defined: CD45RA+ positively selected. The CDR3 protein is CASSETGGPAGELFF. The CDR3 region has the DNA TGCGCCAGCAGCGAGACAGGGGGTCCCGCCGGGGAGCTGTTTTTT.